One sample yielded the 10 T cell receptor beta chains listed below, sequenced in a study of neurological immune-mediated disorders. MiXCR, applied by TCRdb to the 5' RACE reads, yields one record per CDR3 protein. This table holds around 60,000 distinct CDR3 sequences, approximately 3.6% found once. Sequencing was carried out using PBMCs. The receptors shown here come from a woman aged 55-69 years with multiple sclerosis.

At least ten counts were recorded for this clonotype. The V and J genes are TRBV4-1 and TRBJ1-3, with unresolved D. Per germline, CDR1 MGHRA and CDR2 YSYEKL. The V end lost 0 bases, the J end lost 2 bases, and 8 bases lay between the germline ends. CDR3 length: 15 residues. The CDR3 spells CASSQDERTGNTIYF. CDR3 sequence (DNA): TGCGCCAGCAGCCAAGACGAGCGTACTGGAAACACCATATATTTT.

This clonotype was seen repeatedly, ten times or more. The chain combines TRBV7-2 with TRBJ2-1; D is unresolved. The CDR3 totals 15 residues. Germline assignment: CDR1 SGHTA and CDR2 FQGNSA. Trimming took 3 bases from V and 3 from J, leaving 12 bases between them. The CDR3 here is CASSFSGPSYNEQFF. The CDR3 DNA is TGTGCCAGCAGCTTTTCGGGTCCGAGCTACAATGAGCAGTTCTTC. The full variable domain, rest sourced from reference TRBV7-2 and TRBJ2-1, is GAGVSQSPSNKVTEKGKDVELRCDPISGHTALYWYRQSLGQGLEFLIYFQGNSAPDKSGLPSDRFSAERTGGSVSTLTIQRTQQEDSAVYLCASSFSGPSYNEQFFGPGTRLTVL.

The chain uses TRBV5-1 and TRBJ2-1; possibly TRBD2 for D (5 bases). V lost 0 bases and J lost 6, with 22 bases in between. The CDR3 is made up of 18 amino acids. CDR1 and CDR2 (germline): SGHRS, YFSETQ. In DNA form, the CDR3 reads TGCGCCAGCAGCTTGGATTTCCTAGCCGGCGGTAGGGCCAATGAGCAGTTCTTC. Encoded protein: CASSLDFLAGGRANEQFF.

Many counts were recorded for this clonotype. V and J are TRBV6-6 and TRBJ1-5; 10 bases match TRBD1. This CDR3 spans 15 amino acids. The germline V gene encodes CDR1 MNHNY and CDR2 SVGAGI (reference sequence). J lost 6 bases, V lost 5 bases, and 7 bases had no gene match. DNA of the CDR3: TGTGCCAGCAGTCAACCCGACAGGGGGCCTCAGCCCCAGCATTTT. This sequence encodes CASSQPDRGPQPQHF.

This clonotype was recorded at least ten times. The chain links TRBV11-2 to TRBJ2-1, with 7 bases lining up with TRBD1. This CDR3 is built from 18 residues. Trimming took 1 base from V and 7 from J; bases not matched to a gene: 16. Germline V CDR1 and CDR2: SGHAT, FQNNGV. The CDR3 loop is CASSLVFRGQRKRNEQFF. The CDR3 region has the DNA TGTGCCAGCAGCTTAGTCTTCAGGGGACAGAGGAAGCGGAATGAGCAGTTCTTC.

This clonotype was detected many times. This chain connects TRBV4-1 to TRBJ2-1; D call uncertain. Trimming took 3 bases from V and 5 from J, leaving 20 bases between them. The CDR3 is 17 residues long. In germline, CDR1 is MGHRA, CDR2 YSYEKL. CDR3 bases: TGCGCCAGCAGCCATCGAGAAGAGGCATGGGATGACAATGAGCAGTTCTTC. It is translated as CASSHREEAWDDNEQFF.

Many counts were recorded for this clonotype. The chain couples TRBV3-1 to TRBJ1-1, with 7 bases aligning to TRBD1. CDR1 is LGHDT, CDR2 YNNKEL, per germline (reference sequence). The trim removed 4 bases at V and 1 base at J, leaving 3 bases unmatched. The CDR3 runs to 14 residues. The CDR3 protein is CASSLGQANTEAFF. In DNA, the CDR3 is TGTGCCAGCAGCCTAGGACAGGCGAACACTGAAGCTTTCTTT.

This clonotype was picked up many times. Here the CDR3 reads CAISESTGLNTEAFF. The CDR3 coding sequence is TGTGCCATCAGTGAGTCAACGGGATTAAACACTGAAGCTTTCTTT. The chain employs TRBV10-3 and TRBJ1-1, with D hard to call. V dropped 0 bases and J dropped 2 bases, with 10 bases sitting between them. Germline V gene sequence: CDR1 ENHRY, CDR2 SYGVKD. The CDR3 spans 15 residues.

This clonotype has ten or more counts. This chain joins TRBV9 and TRBJ2-1; 10 bases are a match to TRBD2. Germline V gene data show CDR1 as SGDLS and CDR2 as YYNGEE. After removal of 3 bases from V and 2 bases from J, the junction contained 8 bases not matched to a gene. The CDR3 runs 17 residues. In nucleotides, the CDR3 is TGTGCCAGCAGCGAGACCCGACTAGCGGGCGCCTACAATGAGCAGTTCTTC. It specifies CASSETRLAGAYNEQFF. Variable domain in full (rest from reference TRBV9 and TRBJ2-1): DSGVTQTPKHLITATGQRVTLRCSPRSGDLSVYWYQQSLDQGLQFLIQYYNGEERAKGNILERFSAQQFPDLHSELNLSSLELGDSALYFCASSETRLAGAYNEQFFGPGTRLTVL.

This clonotype was seen a handful of times. This could be a read error, since a much larger clone is one nucleotide away. CDR3 protein: CASSLDGAGGNYEQYF. As DNA, the CDR3 is TGTGCCAGCAGCTTGGACGGGGCAGGGGGTAACTACGAGCAGTACTTC. V usage is TRBV5-6 and J usage is TRBJ2-7, with 7 bases identical to TRBD1. Germline V gene data show CDR1 as SGHDT and CDR2 as YYEEEE. CDR3 length: 16 residues. The J segment lost 3 bases and the V segment lost 0 bases, leaving 9 bases of the junction unmatched.